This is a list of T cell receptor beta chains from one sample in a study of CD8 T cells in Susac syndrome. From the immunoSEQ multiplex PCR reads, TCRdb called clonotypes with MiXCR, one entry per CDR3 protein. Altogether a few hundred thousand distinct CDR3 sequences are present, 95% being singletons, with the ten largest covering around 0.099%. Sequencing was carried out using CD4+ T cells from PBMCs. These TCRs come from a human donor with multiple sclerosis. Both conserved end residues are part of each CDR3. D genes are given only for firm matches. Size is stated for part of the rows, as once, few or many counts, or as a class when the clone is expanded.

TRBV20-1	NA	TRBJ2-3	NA	CSVNWGASTDTQYF	TGCAGTGTCAATTGGGGGGCGAGCACAGATACGCAGTATTTT
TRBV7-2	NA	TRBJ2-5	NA	CASSFSTRAQETQYF	TGTGCCAGCAGCTTCAGCACGAGAGCCCAAGAGACCCAGTACTTC
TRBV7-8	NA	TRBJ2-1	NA	CASSPTDTRFHNEQFF	TGTGCCAGCAGCCCGACGGACACTAGGTTTCACAATGAGCAGTTCTTC
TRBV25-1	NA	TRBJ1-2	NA	CASSEQGSSGYTF	TGTGCCAGCAGTGAACAGGGGAGTAGCGGCTACACCTTC
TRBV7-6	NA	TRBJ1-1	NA	CASSLDPGAIPGAFF	TGTGCCAGCAGCTTAGATCCAGGAGCAATTCCGGGGGCTTTCTTT
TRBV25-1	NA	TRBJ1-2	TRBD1	CASSGLGQEYGYTF	TGTGCCAGCAGTGGGCTCGGACAGGAATATGGCTACACCTTC
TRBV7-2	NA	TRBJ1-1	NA	CASSLDVQGNTEAFF	TGTGCCAGCAGCTTAGATGTGCAGGGGAACACTGAAGCTTTCTTT
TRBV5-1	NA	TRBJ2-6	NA	CASSWSSSGANVLTF	TGCGCCAGCAGCTGGTCTTCCTCTGGGGCCAACGTCCTGACTTTC
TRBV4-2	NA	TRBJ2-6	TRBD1	CASSQEGTALGGANVLTF	TGTGCCAGCAGCCAAGAGGGGACAGCCCTAGGAGGGGCCAACGTCCTGACTTTC
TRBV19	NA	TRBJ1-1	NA	CASSISANTEAFF	TGTGCCAGTAGTATTTCGGCCAACACTGAAGCTTTCTTT
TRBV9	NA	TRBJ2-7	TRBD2	CASSVDPGGGGHEQYF	TGTGCCAGCAGCGTAGACCCCGGGGGGGGAGGACACGAGCAGTACTTC
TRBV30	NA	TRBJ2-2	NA	CASKPHTGELFF	TGTGCCTCTAAACCACATACCGGGGAGCTGTTTTTT
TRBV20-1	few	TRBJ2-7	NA	CSARLTGGEQYF	TGCAGTGCTAGATTAACAGGAGGCGAGCAGTACTTC
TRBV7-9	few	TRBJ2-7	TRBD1	CASSLTGQAYEQYF	TGTGCCAGCAGCTTAACTGGACAGGCTTACGAGCAGTACTTC
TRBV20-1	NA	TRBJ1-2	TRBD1	CSADGQGVGYTF	TGCAGTGCAGATGGACAGGGAGTTGGCTACACCTTC
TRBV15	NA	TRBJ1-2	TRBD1	CATSRGEQGNYGYTF	TGTGCCACCAGCAGAGGTGAACAGGGGAACTATGGCTACACCTTC
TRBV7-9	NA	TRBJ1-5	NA	CASGTDSSNQPQHF	TGTGCCAGCGGGACCGACAGTAGCAATCAGCCCCAGCATTTT
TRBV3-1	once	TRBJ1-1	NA	CASSQSGGPGAFF	TGTGCCAGCAGCCAGAGTGGGGGACCTGGAGCTTTCTTT
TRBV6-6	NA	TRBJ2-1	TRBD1	CASSNRGTYNEQFF	TGTGCCAGCAGTAACAGGGGGACCTACAATGAGCAGTTCTTC
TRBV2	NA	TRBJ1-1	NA	CASSVGQANTEAFF	TGTGCCAGCAGTGTTGGCCAGGCGAACACTGAAGCTTTCTTT
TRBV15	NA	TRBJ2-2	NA	CATSPGSTGELFF	TGTGCCACCAGCCCAGGGAGTACCGGGGAGCTGTTTTTT
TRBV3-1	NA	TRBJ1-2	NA	CASSQGTYPGNGYTF	TGTGCCAGCAGCCAAGGTACCTACCCGGGCAATGGCTACACCTTC
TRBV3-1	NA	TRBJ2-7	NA	CASSHGAISYEQYF	TGTGCCAGCAGCCATGGAGCAATTTCCTACGAGCAGTACTTC
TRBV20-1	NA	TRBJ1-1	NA	CSAGPTGSENTEAFF	TGCAGTGCGGGACCTACAGGGTCCGAGAACACTGAAGCTTTCTTT
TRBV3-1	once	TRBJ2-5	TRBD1	CASSQGTGDRETQYF	TGTGCCAGCAGCCAAGGGACAGGGGACAGGGAGACCCAGTACTTC
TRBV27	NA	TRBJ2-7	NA	CASSRWQTINEQYF	TGTGCCAGCAGTCGGTGGCAGACGATAAACGAGCAGTACTTC
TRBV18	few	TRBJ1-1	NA	CASSSDRNTEAFF	TGTGCCAGCTCATCAGACAGGAACACTGAAGCTTTCTTT
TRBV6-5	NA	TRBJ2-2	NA	CASSYSRIARTNTGELFF	TGTGCCAGCAGTTACTCGAGGATCGCGAGAACGAACACCGGGGAGCTGTTTTTT